The rows below give T cell receptor beta chains drawn from one sample of a study of CD8 T cell repertoires and HIV-1 epitope variants. Only in-frame clones appear in the TCRdb table, and some are missing; sequencing was by immunoSEQ multiplex PCR. The repertoire holds approximately 2,500 clones, with roughly 60% as singletons. These receptors have no known antigen. Sequencing used cultured CD8+ T cells derived from PBMCs. The source of these receptors is a male donor with HIV. The CDR3 runs from the conserved cysteine through the conserved F or W. The D gene is left open where the match is weak. Clone size, where shown, is once, few, many, or a class for clones that have expanded.

d_call j_call clone_size v_call cdr3_nt cdr3_aa
TRBD2 TRBJ2-1 . TRBV5-1 TGCGCCAGCACCTTCACCCGTCTACTAGCGGGGTCGGAGCAGTTCTTC CASTFTRLLAGSEQFF
. TRBJ2-7 . TRBV27 TGTGCCAGCAGTAGGGGTCCTTCCTACGAGCAGTACTTC CASSRGPSYEQYF
. TRBJ1-2 . TRBV6-5 TGTGCCAGCACCTCGAACGCGGGGTATGGCTACACCTTC CASTSNAGYGYTF
. TRBJ1-5 . TRBV27 TGTGCCAGCAGTTTAAGGGGACTACAATATAGCAATCAGCCCCAGCATTTT CASSLRGLQYSNQPQHF
. TRBJ1-6 . TRBV4-3 TGCGCCAGCAGCCAAAGTAAGGGGGGAAGTTCACCCCTCCACTTT CASSQSKGGSSPLHF
. TRBJ2-1 . TRBV6-1 TGTGCCAGCAGCTACCAGGTGTATGAGCAGTTCTTC CASSYQVYEQFF
. TRBJ2-1 . TRBV7-3 TGTGCCAGCAGCTTAACCCTAGTAGGCAATGAGCAGTTCTTC CASSLTLVGNEQFF
. TRBJ1-1 . TRBV28 TGTGCCATCAGCCCCTGGGATCCCAAAACTGAAGCTTTCTTT CAISPWDPKTEAFF
TRBD2 TRBJ2-7 . TRBV15 TGTGCCACCAGCAGACGTAGCGGGAGCGTCAACGAGCAGTACTTC CATSRRSGSVNEQYF
TRBD1 TRBJ2-1 . TRBV18 TGTGCCAGCTCGCAGGACAGGGCGGGCAATGAGCAGTTCTTC CASSQDRAGNEQFF
. TRBJ2-7 . TRBV7-6 TGTGCCAGCAGCTTAGAAGCAGACAGGCCCTACGAGCAGTACTTC CASSLEADRPYEQYF
TRBD1 TRBJ2-7 . TRBV27 TGTGCCAGCAGCGAACCCCCCGGGACAGAGCGATACTTC CASSEPPGTERYF
. TRBJ2-1 . TRBV9 TGTGCCAGCAGCGACGACAGCTCCTACAATGAGCAGTTCTTC CASSDDSSYNEQFF
. TRBJ1-2 . TRBV7-2 TGTGCCAGCAGCTTACAGGTGCCAGGGGAAGGCTACACCTTC CASSLQVPGEGYTF
. TRBJ2-3 . TRBV9 TGTGCCAGCAGCGTAGGCGAAAGCACAGATACGCAGTATTTT CASSVGESTDTQYF
TRBD1 TRBJ2-7 . TRBV27 TGTGCCAGCAGTTTAATACAGGGGGCGCGGTACGAGCAGTACTTC CASSLIQGARYEQYF
TRBD2 TRBJ2-1 . TRBV19 TGTGCCAGTAGTCCGGGACTAGTATACGAGCAGTTCTTC CASSPGLVYEQFF
. TRBJ2-1 . TRBV5-1 TGCGCCAGCAGCTCGGGTGGTGGGGGCTCCTACAATGAGCAGTTCTTC CASSSGGGGSYNEQFF
. TRBJ1-5 . TRBV27 TGTGCCAGCAGTTTAGGGGTCGTCCAGCCCCAGCATTTT CASSLGVVQPQHF
. TRBJ1-2 few TRBV15 TGTGCCACCAGCAGACGGGGGGACTATGGCTACACCTTC CATSRRGDYGYTF
TRBD2 TRBJ2-1 . TRBV6-5 TGTGCCAGCAGTTTAGCGGGAAGTTTCAACAATGAGCAGTTCTTC CASSLAGSFNNEQFF
. TRBJ2-5 large TRBV28 TGTGCCAGCAGTTCACCCCTGGGGGGAGAGACCCAGTACTTC CASSSPLGGETQYF
TRBD1 TRBJ2-7 . TRBV18 TGTGCCAGCTCACAAGGGACAGACAACGAGCAGTACTTC CASSQGTDNEQYF
TRBD1 TRBJ2-2 once TRBV29-1 TGCAGCGTTGGGACAGGGGAAATCGGGGAGCTGTTTTTT CSVGTGEIGELFF